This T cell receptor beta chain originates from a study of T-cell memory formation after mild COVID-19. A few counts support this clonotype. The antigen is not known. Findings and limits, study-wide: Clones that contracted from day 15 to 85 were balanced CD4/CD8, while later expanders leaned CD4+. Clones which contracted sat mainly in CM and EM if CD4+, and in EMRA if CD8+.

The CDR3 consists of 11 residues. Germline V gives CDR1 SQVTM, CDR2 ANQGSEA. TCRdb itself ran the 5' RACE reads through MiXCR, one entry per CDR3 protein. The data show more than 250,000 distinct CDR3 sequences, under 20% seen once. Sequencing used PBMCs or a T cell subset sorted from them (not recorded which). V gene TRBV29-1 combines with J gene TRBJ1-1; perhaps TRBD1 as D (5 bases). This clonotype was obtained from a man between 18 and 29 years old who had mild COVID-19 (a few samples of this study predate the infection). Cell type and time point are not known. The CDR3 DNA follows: TGCAGTGCGGGACTATCAACTGAAGCTTTCTTT. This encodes CSAGLSTEAFF. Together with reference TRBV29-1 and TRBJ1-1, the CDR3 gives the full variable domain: SAVISQKPSRDICQRGTSLTIQCQVDSQVTMMFWYRQQPGQSLTLIATANQGSEATYESGFVIDKFPISRPNLTFSTLTVSNMSPEDSSIYLCSAGLSTEAFFGQGTRLTVV.